This T cell receptor beta chain is drawn from a study of T cell changes during pregnancy in multiple sclerosis. Assay used: immunoSEQ multiplex PCR; TCRdb lists only in-frame clones, some missing. The data hold 54,000 or so clones, with roughly 93% observed a single time. Germline V gene sequence: CDR1 LNHDA, CDR2 SQIVND (reference sequence). V lost 5 bases, J lost 2 bases, and 7 bases stayed unmatched. The CDR3 is 16 amino acids. The sequencing here drew on CD4+ T cells from peripheral blood mononuclear cells, taken before pregnancy. This sequence was found in a female donor with multiple sclerosis, enrolled in a pregnancy study. The chain links TRBV19 to TRBJ2-2; 8 positions match TRBD1. In nucleotides, the CDR3 is TGTGCCAGTAGTTACCTGCAGGGGGCTAACACCGGGGAGCTGTTTTTT. Its translation is CASSYLQGANTGELFF.